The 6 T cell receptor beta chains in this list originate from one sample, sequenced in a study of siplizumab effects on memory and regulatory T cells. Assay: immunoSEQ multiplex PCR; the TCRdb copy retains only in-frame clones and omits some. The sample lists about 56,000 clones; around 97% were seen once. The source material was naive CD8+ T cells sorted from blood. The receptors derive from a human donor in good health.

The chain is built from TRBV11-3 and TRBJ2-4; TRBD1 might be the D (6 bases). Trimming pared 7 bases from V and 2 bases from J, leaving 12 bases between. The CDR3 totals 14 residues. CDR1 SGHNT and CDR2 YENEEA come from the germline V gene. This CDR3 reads CASTNRGSKNIQYF. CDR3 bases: TGTGCCAGCACAAATAGGGGGTCCAAAAACATTCAGTACTTC.

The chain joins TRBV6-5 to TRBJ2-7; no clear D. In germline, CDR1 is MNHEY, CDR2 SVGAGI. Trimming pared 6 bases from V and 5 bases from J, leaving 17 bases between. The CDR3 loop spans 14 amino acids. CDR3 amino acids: CASSFRASPHEQYF. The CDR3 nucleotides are TGTGCCAGCAGCTTTAGGGCTAGTCCCCACGAGCAGTACTTC.

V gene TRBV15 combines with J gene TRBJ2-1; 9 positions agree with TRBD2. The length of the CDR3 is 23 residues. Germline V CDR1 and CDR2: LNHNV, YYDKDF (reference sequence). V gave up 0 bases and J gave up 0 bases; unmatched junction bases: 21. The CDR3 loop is CATSRDRLDRRLADHSSYNEQFF. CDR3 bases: TGTGCCACCAGCAGAGATAGATTGGATCGGCGACTAGCGGATCATAGCTCCTACAATGAGCAGTTCTTC.

The CDR3 sequence: CASSGWISNQPQHF. CDR3 in DNA: TGTGCCAGCAGTGGCTGGATAAGCAATCAGCCCCAGCATTTT. The genes are TRBV2 and TRBJ1-5; no clear D. The CDR3 is made up of 14 amino acids. Trimming took 4 bases from V and 1 from J, leaving 8 bases between them. The germline CDR1 and CDR2 sequences are SNHLY and FYNNEI.

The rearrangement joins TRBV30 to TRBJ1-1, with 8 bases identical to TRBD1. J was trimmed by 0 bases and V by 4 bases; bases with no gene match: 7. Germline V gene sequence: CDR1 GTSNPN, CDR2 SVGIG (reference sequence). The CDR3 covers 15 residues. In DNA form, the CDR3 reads TGTGCCTGGACAGACAGGGGCAAAATGAACACTGAAGCTTTCTTT. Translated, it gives CAWTDRGKMNTEAFF.

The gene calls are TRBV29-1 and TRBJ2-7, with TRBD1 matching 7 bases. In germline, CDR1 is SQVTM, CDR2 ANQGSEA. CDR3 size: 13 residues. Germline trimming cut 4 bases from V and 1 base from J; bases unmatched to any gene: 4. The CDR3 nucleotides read TGCAGCGTTGCCAGGGGGTCATCCTACGAGCAGTACTTC. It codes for CSVARGSSYEQYF.